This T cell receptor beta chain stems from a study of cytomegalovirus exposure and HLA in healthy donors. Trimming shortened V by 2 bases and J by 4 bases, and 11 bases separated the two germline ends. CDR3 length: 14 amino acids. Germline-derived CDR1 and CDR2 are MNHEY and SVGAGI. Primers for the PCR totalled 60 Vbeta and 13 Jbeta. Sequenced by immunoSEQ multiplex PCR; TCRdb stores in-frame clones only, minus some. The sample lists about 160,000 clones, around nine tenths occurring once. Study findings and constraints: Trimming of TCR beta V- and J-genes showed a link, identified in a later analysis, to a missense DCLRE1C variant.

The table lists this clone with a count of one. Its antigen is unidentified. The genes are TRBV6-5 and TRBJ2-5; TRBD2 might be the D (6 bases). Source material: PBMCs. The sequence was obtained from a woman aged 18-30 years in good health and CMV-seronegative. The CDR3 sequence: CASSYAGSPETQYF. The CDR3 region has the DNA TGTGCCAGCAGTTACGCGGGAAGCCCAGAGACCCAGTACTTC.